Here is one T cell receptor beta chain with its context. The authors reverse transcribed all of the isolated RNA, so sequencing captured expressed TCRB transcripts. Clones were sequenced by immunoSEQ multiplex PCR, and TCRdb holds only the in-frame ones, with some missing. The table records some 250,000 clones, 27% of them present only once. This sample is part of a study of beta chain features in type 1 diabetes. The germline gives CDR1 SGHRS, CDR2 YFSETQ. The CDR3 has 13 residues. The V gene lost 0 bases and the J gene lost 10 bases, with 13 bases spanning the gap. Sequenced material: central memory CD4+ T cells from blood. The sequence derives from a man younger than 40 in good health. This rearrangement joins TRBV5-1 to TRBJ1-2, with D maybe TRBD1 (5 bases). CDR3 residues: CASSLAEGPDYTF. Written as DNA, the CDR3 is TGCGCCAGCAGCTTGGCCGAGGGACCAGACTACACCTTC.